Shown below are 8 T cell receptor beta chains from a single sample sequenced in a study of cytomegalovirus exposure and HLA in healthy donors. The PCR had 60 Vbeta and 13 Jbeta primers. Data came from immunoSEQ multiplex PCR; TCRdb stores just in-frame clones and leaves some out. The profile covers under 200,000 clones, with more than 70% appearing a single time and around 0.96% taken by the ten largest. The sample was PBMCs. The receptors originated from a man between 25 and 39 years old in good health and CMV-seronegative.

There are a few counts of this clone. This sequence joins TRBV5-1 and TRBJ1-4; D unclear. The CDR3 spans 15 residues. V shed 0 bases and J shed 8 bases, with 14 bases lying between them. CDR1 and CDR2 from the germline V gene are SGHRS and YFSETQ. In DNA, the CDR3 is TGCGCCAGCAGCTTGGCCGGGATGAGAACCGAAAAACTGTTTTTT. This encodes CASSLAGMRTEKLFF.

The chain has TRBV4-3 and TRBJ1-1; tentative D call: TRBD1 (6 bases). The CDR3 extends over 16 amino acids. Germline lookup yields CDR1 LGHNA and CDR2 YSLEER. V was trimmed by 0 bases and J by 2 bases, leaving 13 bases between them. The CDR3 bases are TGCGCCAGCAGCCAAGACCCACAGGGTTTTAACACTGAAGCTTTCTTT. Its translation is CASSQDPQGFNTEAFF.

J is TRBJ1-5 and V is TRBV10-2, with TRBD1 matching 9 bases. The trim removed 8 bases at V and 5 bases at J, leaving 4 bases unmatched. The CDR3 spans 13 residues. Germline V gene sequence: CDR1 WSHSY, CDR2 SAAADI. CDR3 bases: TGCGCCAGCCAGGACAGGGGTTATCAGCCCCAGCATTTT. Protein sequence: CASQDRGYQPQHF.

The chain has TRBV5-1 and TRBJ2-6; 11 bases are shared with TRBD1. This CDR3 has 18 residues. The germline V gene encodes CDR1 SGHRS and CDR2 YFSETQ. Trimming removed 4 bases from V and 0 bases from J; junction bases left unmatched: 6. CDR3 in DNA: TGCGCCAGCAGCGGCCCCGGGACAGGGGGCTCTGGGGCCAACGTCCTGACTTTC. It yields the protein CASSGPGTGGSGANVLTF.

The V gene is TRBV2, the J gene TRBJ1-3, with D perhaps matching TRBD1 (6 bases). CDR3 length: 15 residues. The V end lost 2 bases, the J end lost 2 bases, and 10 bases lay between the germline ends. Germline assignment: CDR1 SNHLY and CDR2 FYNNEI. The CDR3, as DNA: TGTGCCAGCAGTGAACCCAGGGGAACTGGAAACACCATATATTTT. It is translated as CASSEPRGTGNTIYF.

This clone has a single count. The chain carries TRBV7-9 and TRBJ1-3; D possibly corresponds to TRBD1 (6 bases). CDR1 SEHNR and CDR2 FQNEAQ come from the germline V gene (reference sequence). The V end was cut by 5 bases, the J end by 0 bases, with 23 bases between. This CDR3 spans 19 amino acids. The CDR3, as DNA: TGTGCCAGCAGCCCACGACAGGTAAAAGGGGACGCCTCTGGAAACACCATATATTTT. It specifies CASSPRQVKGDASGNTIYF.

V and J are TRBV6-5 and TRBJ2-7, with a weak D call TRBD2 (5 bases). V was pared by 0 bases and J by 1 base, with 13 bases between. The germline V gene has CDR1 MNHEY and CDR2 SVGAGI. The CDR3 sequence is 16 residues long. CDR3 sequence (DNA): TGTGCCAGCAGTTACTCCAGCGGACGAATGTCCTACGAGCAGTACTTC. Translated: CASSYSSGRMSYEQYF.

The V gene is TRBV19, the J gene TRBJ2-1, with D unclear. The length of the CDR3 is 12 residues. The germline CDR1 and CDR2 sequences are LNHDA and SQIVND (reference sequence). Deletions cut 4 bases from V and 7 bases from J, with 8 bases between. This CDR3 reads CASSSPGNEQFF. CDR3 in DNA: TGTGCCAGTAGTAGCCCCGGGAATGAGCAGTTCTTC.